This is a list of T cell receptor beta chains from one sample in a study of long-term antiretroviral therapy in people with HIV. Repertoires were generated with immunoSEQ multiplex PCR, while TCRdb's copy carries only in-frame clones and drops some. The table shows around 35,000 clones, with 97% occurring only once. This specimen was unsorted PBMCs, taken 6.9 years after starting antiretroviral therapy. The receptors were sampled from a man in his thirties or forties with HIV. CDR3s include the opening cysteine and the closing phenylalanine or tryptophan. Fields, in order: D gene, V gene, clone size, J gene, CDR3 DNA, CDR3 protein. The D gene is left open where the match is weak. A clone size is listed for some rows: how often the clone was seen (once, few, many), or a class if it is expanded.

TRBD1	TRBV7-2	few	TRBJ1-1	TGTGCCAGCAGCTTAGACAGGGGAAAGGATGAAGCTTTCTTT	CASSLDRGKDEAFF
NA	TRBV4-3	once	TRBJ2-2	TGCGCCAGCAGCCAAGAAATGGGGAACACCGGGGAGCTGTTTTTT	CASSQEMGNTGELFF
NA	TRBV5-4	few	TRBJ2-7	TGTGCCAGCAGCTTAGCGGGCTTCTCCTACGAGCAGTACTTC	CASSLAGFSYEQYF
NA	TRBV6-1	NA	TRBJ1-4	TGTGCCAGCAGTGAAATAGGGGGGGGAGCGACTAATGAAAAACTGTTTTTT	CASSEIGGGATNEKLFF
NA	TRBV6-1	NA	TRBJ1-1	TGTGCCAGCGAACGTACGGGGAACACTGAAGCTTTCTTT	CASERTGNTEAFF
TRBD1	TRBV5-6	NA	TRBJ2-6	TGTGCCAGCAGCCCAGGACAGGGGGCTTGGGCTGGGGCCAACGTCCTGACTTTC	CASSPGQGAWAGANVLTF
TRBD1	TRBV6-5	NA	TRBJ1-2	TGTGCCAGCAGCACATTAGGACAGGCCAGCTACACCTTC	CASSTLGQASYTF
NA	TRBV30	NA	TRBJ2-1	TGTGCCTGGAGTCATGGCTACAATGAGCAGTTCTTC	CAWSHGYNEQFF
NA	TRBV9	NA	TRBJ2-3	TGTGCCAGCAGCGTAGCAGCGGACTCCACAGATACGCAGTATTTT	CASSVAADSTDTQYF
NA	TRBV5-6	NA	TRBJ1-2	TGTGCCAGCAGCTTGGGCCCCCTTGGGGGCGGCTACACCTTC	CASSLGPLGGGYTF
NA	TRBV19	NA	TRBJ2-7	TGTGCCAGCTCCGCCCGTCCAGGCTCCTACGAGCAGTACTTC	CASSARPGSYEQYF
NA	TRBV6-1	NA	TRBJ1-1	TGTGCCAGCAGTGAAGGGGGCGCGGACACTGAAGCTTTCTTT	CASSEGGADTEAFF
NA	TRBV5-4	NA	TRBJ1-4	TGTGCCAGCAGTCGGAGGGGAAAGGAAAAACTGTTTTTT	CASSRRGKEKLFF
TRBD1	TRBV7-6	NA	TRBJ1-1	TGTGCCAGCAGCTTATCCACAGGGGCGAACACTGAAGCTTTCTTT	CASSLSTGANTEAFF
NA	TRBV7-6	NA	TRBJ2-7	TGTGCCAGCAGCTTATCGGCGGCCTCCTACGAGCAGTACTTC	CASSLSAASYEQYF
NA	TRBV14	NA	TRBJ2-7	TGTGCCAGCAGCCAGCCGGGACTGGGATCCTACGAGCAGTACTTC	CASSQPGLGSYEQYF
NA	TRBV5-6	NA	TRBJ2-2	TGTGCCAGCAGCTTGGCCGGGACCGGGGAGCTGTTTTTT	CASSLAGTGELFF
TRBD1	TRBV5-1	NA	TRBJ2-3	TGCGCCAGCAGCCGGGACAGTGAAATAGGGAAAGATACGCAGTATTTT	CASSRDSEIGKDTQYF
TRBD2	TRBV18	NA	TRBJ2-7	TGTGCCAGCTCACCAGGGGGTAGCGGGAGTCTCTACGAGCAGTACTTC	CASSPGGSGSLYEQYF
NA	TRBV2	NA	TRBJ1-1	TGTGCCAGCAGTGAAGACACTGAAGCTTTCTTT	CASSEDTEAFF
TRBD1	TRBV7-2	NA	TRBJ2-2	TGTGCCAGCAGCCTGGACAGGGTTGAGCTGTTTTTT	CASSLDRVELFF
TRBD2	TRBV4-2	NA	TRBJ2-3	TGTGCCAGCAGCCAAGAACCCGGGAGGAGCACAGATACGCAGTATTTT	CASSQEPGRSTDTQYF
TRBD1	TRBV19	few	TRBJ2-7	TGTGCCAGTAGTGGGGGACAGAACTTCTACGAGCAGTACTTC	CASSGGQNFYEQYF
NA	TRBV18	NA	TRBJ1-3	TGTGCCAGCTCTCCTCAAGAACTCATCTCTGGAAACACCATATATTTT	CASSPQELISGNTIYF
NA	TRBV6-1	once	TRBJ2-2	TGTGCCGCATCGTGGCAGGGGCTTTCCGGGGAGCTGTTTTTT	CAASWQGLSGELFF
TRBD1	TRBV4-1	NA	TRBJ1-1	TGCGCCAGCAGCCAAGCCAGGGACAGCCAAGGGACTGAAGCTTTCTTT	CASSQARDSQGTEAFF
TRBD1	TRBV5-1	NA	TRBJ1-6	TGCGCCAGCAGCTCCCGGGACAGGGATTCACCCCTCCACTTT	CASSSRDRDSPLHF
NA	TRBV27	NA	TRBJ2-2	TGTGCCAGCAGTTTTTTAACATCCGGGGAGCTGTTTTTT	CASSFLTSGELFF
TRBD1	TRBV30	NA	TRBJ1-1	TGTGCCCATGTCCCGGGACAGGTGTTACACACTGAAGCTTTCTTT	CAHVPGQVLHTEAFF
TRBD1	TRBV19	NA	TRBJ2-3	TGTGCCAGTGCTGACAGGGGTAGCACAGATACGCAGTATTTT	CASADRGSTDTQYF
TRBD1	TRBV7-2	NA	TRBJ2-7	TGTGCCAGCAGCCCGAGCGCCGGGACAGGCTCCTACGAGCAGTACTTC	CASSPSAGTGSYEQYF
TRBD1	TRBV5-1	once	TRBJ1-1	TGCGCCAGCAGCAGGGACAGTAACACTGAAGCTTTCTTT	CASSRDSNTEAFF
NA	TRBV2	NA	TRBJ1-6	TGTGCCAGCAGTGAGATGTCGGTCGGGGCGGATTCACCCCTCCACTTT	CASSEMSVGADSPLHF
TRBD2	TRBV13	NA	TRBJ2-1	TGTGCCAGCAGCTTAGGGAGCGGGGGGGACAATGAGCAGTTCTTC	CASSLGSGGDNEQFF
NA	TRBV2	NA	TRBJ2-6	TGTGCCAGCAGTGAACGGGAAACTGGGGCCAACGTCCTGACTTTC	CASSERETGANVLTF
NA	TRBV7-6	NA	TRBJ2-7	TGTGCCAGCAGCCCTACAAGTTTCCCGAGCTCCTACGAGCAGTACTTC	CASSPTSFPSSYEQYF
TRBD1	TRBV4-2	few	TRBJ1-5	TGTGCCAGCAGCACGGACAGGGGCCAGCCCCAGCATTTT	CASSTDRGQPQHF
NA	TRBV4-1	few	TRBJ1-4	TGCGCCAGCAGCCAAGAGCAAGCAAATGGAGGCGAAAAACTGTTTTTT	CASSQEQANGGEKLFF
NA	TRBV29-1	NA	TRBJ1-1	TGCAGCGTGGCGACAGGTGGTGGGGAAGCTTTCTTT	CSVATGGGEAFF
NA	TRBV9	NA	TRBJ2-7	TGTGCCAGCAGCCCCCGAAATTTAGGACCGTCCTACGCCTACGAGCAGTACTTC	CASSPRNLGPSYAYEQYF
NA	TRBV13	once	TRBJ2-1	TGTGCCAGCAGCGGGGGGTGGGAATCCTACAATGAGCAGTTCTTC	CASSGGWESYNEQFF
TRBD1	TRBV30	NA	TRBJ1-4	TGTGCCTGGAGTCTAACAGGGGCTACTAATGAAAAACTGTTTTTT	CAWSLTGATNEKLFF
NA	TRBV6-5	once	TRBJ2-5	TGTGCCAGCAGTTACTCCCATGGGACGGAAGAGACCCAGTACTTC	CASSYSHGTEETQYF
TRBD2	TRBV2	NA	TRBJ2-5	TGTGCCAGCAGTGAAACACTAGCGGGACCCCTGGGGGAGACCCAGTACTTC	CASSETLAGPLGETQYF
NA	TRBV11-1	NA	TRBJ2-7	TGTGCCAGCAGCTTAGCGCTGGGTAGCTTGTACGAGCAGTACTTC	CASSLALGSLYEQYF
TRBD1	TRBV2	once	TRBJ1-6	TGTGCCAGCACGGGGGACAGCCATAATTCACCCCTCCACTTT	CASTGDSHNSPLHF